These T cell receptor beta chains were read from a single sample in a study of T cell responses to AZD1222 COVID-19 vaccine. Libraries were prepared by immunoSEQ multiplex PCR; TCRdb keeps only in-frame clonotypes and omits some of them. Found here are around 120,000 clones, approximately 88% of them singletons; the top ten hold roughly 3.5%. The source material was peripheral blood, sampled on day 0 of AZD1222 vaccination. Source of these receptors: an adult in good health. Each CDR3 is given with its conserved first and last residue. The D gene is left open where the match is weak. Clone size, where shown, is once, few, many, or a class for clones that have expanded.

>TRBD1|TRBV19|TRBJ2-3|-
CASSIGNRGQDTQYF
TGTGCCAGTAGTATAGGTAACAGGGGCCAAGATACGCAGTATTTT
>-|TRBV10-3|TRBJ2-1|-
CAINYRADGNEQFF
TGTGCCATCAATTACAGGGCGGACGGCAATGAGCAGTTCTTC
>TRBD1|TRBV19|TRBJ1-4|-
CASTPPGRTGEKLFF
TGTGCCAGTACCCCCCCGGGAAGGACAGGCGAAAAACTGTTTTTT
>-|TRBV6-2/TRBV6-3|TRBJ1-5|-
CASSYPPDQPQHF
TGTGCCAGCAGTTACCCCCCGGATCAGCCCCAGCATTTT
>-|TRBV2|TRBJ1-1|-
CASYEGARNTEAFF
TGTGCCAGCTATGAAGGGGCGAGGAACACTGAAGCTTTCTTT
>-|TRBV7-9|TRBJ1-1|-
CASSLRINSKTFF
TGTGCCAGCAGCTTAAGGATTAACAGTAAGACTTTCTTT
>-|TRBV5-1|TRBJ1-1|-
CASSLVNTEAFF
TGCGCCAGCAGCTTGGTGAACACTGAAGCTTTCTTT
>TRBD1|TRBV5-1|TRBJ1-6|once
CASSRTGDNSPLHF
TGCGCCAGCAGCAGGACAGGAGATAATTCACCCCTCCACTTT
>-|TRBV5-5|TRBJ2-5|-
CASSSRGHPQETQYF
TGTGCCAGCAGTTCACGGGGACACCCACAAGAGACCCAGTACTTC
>TRBD2|TRBV6-6|TRBJ2-1|-
CASTGLAGPYNEQFF
TGTGCCAGCACGGGACTAGCGGGGCCGTACAATGAGCAGTTCTTC
>TRBD1|TRBV5-4|TRBJ2-7|-
CASSRQGSDEQYF
TGTGCCAGCAGCCGACAGGGGAGTGACGAGCAGTACTTC
>-|TRBV5-6|TRBJ1-2|-
CASSLGVLYGYTF
TGTGCCAGCAGCTTGGGTGTCCTCTATGGCTACACCTTC
>TRBD1|TRBV9|TRBJ1-3|-
CASSVEGQGASGNTIYF
TGTGCCAGCAGCGTAGAGGGGCAGGGGGCTTCTGGAAACACCATATATTTT
>TRBD1|TRBV5-1|TRBJ1-2|-
CASAGQAGGVYGYTF
TGCGCCAGTGCGGGACAGGCTGGTGGAGTCTATGGCTACACCTTC
>-|TRBV6-5|TRBJ1-1|once
CASSSQGTEAFF
TGTGCCAGCAGTTCCCAGGGCACTGAAGCTTTCTTT
>-|TRBV15|TRBJ1-1|-
CATSRENLGLTEAFF
TGTGCCACCAGCAGAGAAAACTTAGGGTTAACTGAAGCTTTCTTT
>TRBD2|TRBV6-4|TRBJ2-3|-
CASSGLAGEPTDTQYF
TGTGCCAGCAGTGGCCTAGCGGGGGAACCTACAGATACGCAGTATTTT
>-|TRBV10-1|TRBJ2-1|few
CASSEFGQGPYNEQFF
TGCGCCAGCAGTGAGTTCGGGCAGGGGCCCTACAATGAGCAGTTCTTC
>-|TRBV6-5|TRBJ2-7|-
CASSYSTTFEQYF
TGTGCCAGCAGTTACTCAACGACCTTTGAGCAGTACTTC
>-|TRBV5-1|TRBJ1-1|-
CASSLRTDFMNTEAFF
TGCGCCAGCAGCTTACGGACAGACTTTATGAACACTGAAGCTTTCTTT
>-|TRBV4-1|TRBJ1-2|once
CASSPVPQGDYGYTF
TGCGCCAGCAGCCCCGTCCCGCAGGGAGACTATGGCTACACCTTC
>-|TRBV9|TRBJ1-1|-
CASSVVRGSEAFF
TGTGCCAGCAGCGTAGTTAGGGGATCAGAAGCTTTCTTT
>TRBD1|TRBV6-1|TRBJ1-5|-
CASSDVRQGRQPQHF
TGTGCCAGCAGTGATGTGCGACAGGGACGGCAGCCCCAGCATTTT
>TRBD1|TRBV4-2|TRBJ2-7|-
CASSQGIGDSSYEQYF
TGTGCCAGCAGCCAAGGAATAGGGGACAGCTCCTACGAGCAGTACTTC
>-|TRBV4-2|TRBJ1-3|-
CASSQLTGGGNTIYF
TGTGCCAGCAGCCAATTGACAGGTGGTGGAAACACCATATATTTT
>-|TRBV6-4|TRBJ1-1|-
CASSGGVGTEAFF
TGTGCCAGCAGTGGGGGGGTAGGCACTGAAGCTTTCTTT
>-|TRBV7-9|TRBJ2-1|-
CASSRDLEQFF
TGTGCCAGCAGCCGGGACCTAGAGCAGTTCTTC
>-|TRBV15|TRBJ1-5|-
CATSRGGGLEQPQHF
TGTGCCACCAGCAGAGGAGGGGGTTTAGAACAGCCCCAGCATTTT
>TRBD1|TRBV18|TRBJ1-5|-
CASSPRTGSDQPQHF
TGTGCCAGCTCCCCCAGGACAGGGTCGGATCAGCCCCAGCATTTT
>-|TRBV6-5|TRBJ1-2|-
CASSPNTGPNGYTF
TGTGCCAGCAGTCCAAACACAGGACCCAATGGCTACACCTTC
>-|TRBV5-4|TRBJ1-1|-
CASSSGELGAEAFF
TGTGCCAGCAGCTCGGGGGAGCTTGGCGCTGAAGCTTTCTTT
>TRBD1|TRBV11-2|TRBJ2-1|-
CASRRGTGIYNEQFF
TGTGCCAGCAGGCGTGGGACAGGAATTTACAATGAGCAGTTCTTC